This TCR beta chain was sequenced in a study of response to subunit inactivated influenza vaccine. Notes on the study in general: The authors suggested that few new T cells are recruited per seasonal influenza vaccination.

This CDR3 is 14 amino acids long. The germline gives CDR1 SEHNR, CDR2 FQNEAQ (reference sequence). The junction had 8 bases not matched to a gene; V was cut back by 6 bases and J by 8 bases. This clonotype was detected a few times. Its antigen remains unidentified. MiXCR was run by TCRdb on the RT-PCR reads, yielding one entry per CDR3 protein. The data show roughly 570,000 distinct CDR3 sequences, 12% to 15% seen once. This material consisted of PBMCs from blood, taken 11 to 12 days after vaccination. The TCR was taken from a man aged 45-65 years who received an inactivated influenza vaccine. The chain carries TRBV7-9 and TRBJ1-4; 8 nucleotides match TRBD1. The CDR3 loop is CASRGQGAIEKLFF. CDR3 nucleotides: TGTGCCAGCAGGGGGCAGGGGGCAATCGAAAAACTGTTTTTT.